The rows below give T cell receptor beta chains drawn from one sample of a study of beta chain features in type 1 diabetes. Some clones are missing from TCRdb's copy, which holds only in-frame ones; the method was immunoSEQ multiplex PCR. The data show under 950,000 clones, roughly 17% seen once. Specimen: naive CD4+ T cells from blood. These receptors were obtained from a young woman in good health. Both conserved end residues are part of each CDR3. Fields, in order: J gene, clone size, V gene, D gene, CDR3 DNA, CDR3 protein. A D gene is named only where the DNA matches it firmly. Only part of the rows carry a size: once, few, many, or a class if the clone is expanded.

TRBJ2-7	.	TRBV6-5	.	TGTGCCAGCAGTTACTCGATCCAGGGAACCTACGAGCAGTACTTC	CASSYSIQGTYEQYF
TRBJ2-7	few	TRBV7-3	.	TGTGCCAGCAGCCCGGGGGGCCACGAGCAGTACTTC	CASSPGGHEQYF
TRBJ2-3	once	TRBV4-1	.	TGCGCCAGCAGCCGGGTTGGGGGAGCAGATACGCAGTATTTT	CASSRVGGADTQYF
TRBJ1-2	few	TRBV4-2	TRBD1	TGTGCCAGCAGCCAAGAGGGGCAGGGGGTTCGTGGCTACACCTTC	CASSQEGQGVRGYTF
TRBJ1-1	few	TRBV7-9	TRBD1	TGTGCCAGCAGCCGCAAAACGGACAGGGTAGGGACTGAAGCTTTCTTT	CASSRKTDRVGTEAFF
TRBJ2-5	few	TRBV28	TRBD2	TGTGCGACTAGCGGGAGCCAAGAGACCCAGTACTTC	CATSGSQETQYF
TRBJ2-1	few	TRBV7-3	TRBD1	TGTGCCAGCAGCGGACCGACAGGGGGTGAGCAGTTCTTC	CASSGPTGGEQFF
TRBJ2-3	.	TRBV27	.	TGTGCCAGCAGGCTGCAGGGCACAGATACGCAGTATTTT	CASRLQGTDTQYF
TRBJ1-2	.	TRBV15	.	TGTGCCACCAGCAGAGGTGGCGGAAGTAACTATGGCTACACCTTC	CATSRGGGSNYGYTF
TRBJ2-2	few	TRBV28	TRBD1	TGTGCCAGCAGTTCTTCCCCGGGACAGGGAAACACCGGGGAGCTGTTTTTT	CASSSSPGQGNTGELFF
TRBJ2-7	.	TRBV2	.	TGTGCCAGCCGTGCGGCCCCCTTTACCTACGAGCAGTACTTC	CASRAAPFTYEQYF
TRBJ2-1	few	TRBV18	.	TGTGCCAGCTCACCTAGCTTTGAGCAGTTCTTC	CASSPSFEQFF
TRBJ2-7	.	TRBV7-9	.	TGTGCCAGCAGCCCACGACAGAAGTACTTC	CASSPRQKYF
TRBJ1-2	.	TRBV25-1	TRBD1	TGTGCCAGCAGTCGAACGACAGGGCCTAACTATGGCTACACCTTC	CASSRTTGPNYGYTF
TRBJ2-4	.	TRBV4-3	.	TGCGCCAGCAGCCTAACGATTCAGACCCAAAAAAACATTCAGTACTTC	CASSLTIQTQKNIQYF
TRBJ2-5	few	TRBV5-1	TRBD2	TGCGCCAGCAGCTTACCCGGGACTAGCGGAAATCAAGAGACCCAGTACTTC	CASSLPGTSGNQETQYF
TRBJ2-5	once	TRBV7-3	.	TGTGCCAGCAGCTCACAGGCGAAAGAGACCCAGTACTTC	CASSSQAKETQYF
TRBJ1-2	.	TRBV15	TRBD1	TGTGCCACCAGCAGACAGGGGGCCTATGGCTACACCTTC	CATSRQGAYGYTF
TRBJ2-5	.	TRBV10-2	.	TGCGCCAGTAGCGTAACCCAAGAGACCCAGTACTTC	CASSVTQETQYF
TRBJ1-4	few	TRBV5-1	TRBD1	TGCGCCAGCAGCTCAGGACAGGGGGAGGCAAATGGGGAAAAACTGTTTTTT	CASSSGQGEANGEKLFF
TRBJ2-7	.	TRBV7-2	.	TGTGCCAGCAGTATCGCAGGGGATGCCTACGAGCAGTACTTC	CASSIAGDAYEQYF
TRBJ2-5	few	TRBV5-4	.	TGTGCCAGCAGCTTGAGTTGGCGTGAGACCCAGTACTTC	CASSLSWRETQYF
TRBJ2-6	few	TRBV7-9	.	TGTGCCAGCAGCTCTTCCTCTGGGGCCAACGTCCTGACTTTC	CASSSSSGANVLTF
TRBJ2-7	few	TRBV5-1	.	TGCGCCAGCAGCCCACGACAGTATCACTACGAGCAGTACTTC	CASSPRQYHYEQYF